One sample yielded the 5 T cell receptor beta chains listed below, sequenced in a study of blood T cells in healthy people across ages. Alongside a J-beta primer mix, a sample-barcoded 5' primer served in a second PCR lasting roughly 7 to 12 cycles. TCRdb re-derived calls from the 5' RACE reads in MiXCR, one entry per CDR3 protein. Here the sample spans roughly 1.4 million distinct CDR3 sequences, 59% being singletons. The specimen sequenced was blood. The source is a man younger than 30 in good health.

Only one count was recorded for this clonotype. Here the CDR3 reads CASSSPVETMNTEAFF. The CDR3 DNA sequence: TGTGCCAGCAGTTCGCCAGTCGAGACTATGAACACTGAAGCTTTCTTT. The chain links TRBV12-3 or TRBV12-4 to TRBJ1-1; D not resolved. The V gene lost 4 bases and the J gene lost 0 bases, with 15 bases spanning the gap. There are 16 residues in the CDR3.

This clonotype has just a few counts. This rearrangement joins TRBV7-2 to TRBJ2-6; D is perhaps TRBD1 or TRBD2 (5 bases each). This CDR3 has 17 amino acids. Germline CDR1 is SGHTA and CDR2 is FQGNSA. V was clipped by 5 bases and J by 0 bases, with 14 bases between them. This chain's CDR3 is CASSITGTTSGANVLTF. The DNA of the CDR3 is TGTGCCAGCAGCATTACCGGGACCACCTCTGGGGCCAACGTCCTGACTTTC. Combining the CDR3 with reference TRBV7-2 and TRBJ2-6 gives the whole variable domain GAGVSQSPSNKVTEKGKDVELRCDPISGHTALYWYRQSLGQGLEFLIYFQGNSAPDKSGLPSDRFSAERTGGSVSTLTIQRTQQEDSAVYLCASSITGTTSGANVLTFGAGSRLTVL.

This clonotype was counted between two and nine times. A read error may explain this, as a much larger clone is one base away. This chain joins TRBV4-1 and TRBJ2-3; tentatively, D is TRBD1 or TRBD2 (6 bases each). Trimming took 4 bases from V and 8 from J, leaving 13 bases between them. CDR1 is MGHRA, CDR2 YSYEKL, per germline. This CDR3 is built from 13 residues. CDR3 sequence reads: CASSRGVQGTQYF. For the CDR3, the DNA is TGCGCCAGCAGCCGCGGGGTACAGGGTACGCAGTATTTT.

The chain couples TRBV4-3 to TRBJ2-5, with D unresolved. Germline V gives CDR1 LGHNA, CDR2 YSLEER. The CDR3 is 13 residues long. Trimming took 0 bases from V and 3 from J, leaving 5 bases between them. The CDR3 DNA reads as TGCGCCAGCAGCCAAGACAGGAAAGAGACCCAGTACTTC. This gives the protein CASSQDRKETQYF.

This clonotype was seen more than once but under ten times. DNA of the CDR3: TGCGCCAGCAGCTTGGGGACTAGCGGGAGCCAGACCCAGTACTTC. Its translation: CASSLGTSGSQTQYF. V and J are TRBV5-1 and TRBJ2-5; 13 bases agree with TRBD2. With 0 bases clipped from V and 6 bases from J, the junction kept 2 bases outside the gene matches. Per germline, CDR1 SGHRS and CDR2 YFSETQ. CDR3 length: 15 amino acids.